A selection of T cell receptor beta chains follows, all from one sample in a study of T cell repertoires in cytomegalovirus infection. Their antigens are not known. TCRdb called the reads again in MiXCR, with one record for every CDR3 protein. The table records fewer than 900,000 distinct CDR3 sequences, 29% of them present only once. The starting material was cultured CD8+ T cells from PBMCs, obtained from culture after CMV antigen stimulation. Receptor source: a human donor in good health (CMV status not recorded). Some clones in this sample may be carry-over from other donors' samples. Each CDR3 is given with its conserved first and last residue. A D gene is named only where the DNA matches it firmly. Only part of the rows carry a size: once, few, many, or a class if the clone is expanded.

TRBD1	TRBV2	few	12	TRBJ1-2	CASSDRGPGYTF	TGTGCCAGCAGCGACAGGGGGCCAGGCTACACCTTC
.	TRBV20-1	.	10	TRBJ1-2	CSATGEGYTF	TGCAGTGCTACTGGAGAGGGCTACACCTTC
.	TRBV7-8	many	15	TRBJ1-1	CASSLFRGEDTEAFF	TGTGCCAGCAGCTTATTCCGGGGAGAGGACACTGAAGCTTTCTTT
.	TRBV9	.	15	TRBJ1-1	CASSVTGNMNTEAFF	TGTGCCAGCAGCGTAACAGGGAATATGAACACTGAAGCTTTCTTT
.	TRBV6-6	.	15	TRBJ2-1	CASSFMYADYNEQFF	TGTGCCAGCAGCTTCATGTATGCGGACTACAATGAGCAGTTCTTC
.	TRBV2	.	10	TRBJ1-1	CASRHSEAFF	TGTGCCAGCAGACACAGTGAAGCTTTCTTT
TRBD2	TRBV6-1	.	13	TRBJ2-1	CASSPAGGEEQFF	TGTGCCAGCAGCCCGGCGGGAGGGGAGGAGCAGTTCTTC
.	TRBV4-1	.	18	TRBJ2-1	CASSQHAGGQGANNEQFF	TGCGCCAGCAGCCAACACGCTGGGGGTCAAGGGGCCAACAATGAGCAGTTCTTC
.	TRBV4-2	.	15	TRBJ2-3	CASSHLGEDRSTQYF	TGTGCCAGCAGCCATCTGGGTGAAGACCGAAGCACGCAGTATTTT
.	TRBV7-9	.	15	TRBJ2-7	CASSLIQGSSYEQYF	TGTGCCAGCAGTCTAATACAGGGTTCTTCCTACGAGCAGTACTTC
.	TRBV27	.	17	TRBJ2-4	CASSLTPLLGTKNIQYF	TGTGCCAGCAGTTTAACCCCACTCCTTGGTACCAAAAACATTCAGTACTTC
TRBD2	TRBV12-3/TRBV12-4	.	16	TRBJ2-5	CASSLSSGGGSETQYF	TGTGCCAGCAGTTTGAGTAGCGGGGGGGGGTCGGAGACCCAGTACTTC
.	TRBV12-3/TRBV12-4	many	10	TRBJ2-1	CASSLNEQFF	TGTGCCAGCAGCTTAAATGAGCAGTTCTTC
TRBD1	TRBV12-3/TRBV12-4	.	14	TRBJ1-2	CASTRDSLNYGYTF	TGTGCCAGCACAAGGGACAGCCTCAACTATGGCTACACCTTC
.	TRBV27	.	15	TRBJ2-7	CASSFHHDRSYEQYF	TGTGCCAGCAGTTTCCACCACGACAGGTCCTACGAGCAGTACTTC
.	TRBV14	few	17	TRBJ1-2	CASSQTGTYTGSRGYTF	TGTGCCAGCAGCCAAACGGGGACCTATACAGGGTCCAGAGGCTACACCTTC
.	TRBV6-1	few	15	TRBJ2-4	CASSELGLAKNIQYF	TGTGCCAGCAGTGAACTAGGGCTAGCCAAAAACATTCAGTACTTC
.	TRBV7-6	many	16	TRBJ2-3	CASSLDGDSSTDTQYF	TGTGCCAGCAGCTTAGATGGGGATTCTAGCACAGATACGCAGTATTTT
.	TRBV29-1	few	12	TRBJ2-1	CSGDRTGTEQFF	TGCAGCGGTGACCGAACAGGGACTGAGCAGTTCTTC
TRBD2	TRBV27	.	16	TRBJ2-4	CASSFSSGGGKNIQYF	TGTGCCAGCAGTTTCTCTAGCGGGGGGGGCAAAAACATTCAGTACTTC
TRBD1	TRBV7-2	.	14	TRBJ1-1	CASTHRGKLTEAFF	TGTGCCAGCACACACAGGGGAAAACTCACTGAAGCTTTCTTT
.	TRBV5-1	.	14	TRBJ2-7	CASSSTGYSYEQYF	TGCGCCAGCAGCTCCACAGGGTACTCCTACGAGCAGTACTTC
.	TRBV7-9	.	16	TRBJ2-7	CASSLALRQAGYEQYF	TGTGCCAGCAGCTTAGCACTTCGACAGGCGGGCTACGAGCAGTACTTC
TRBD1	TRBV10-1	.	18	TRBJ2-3	CASSAGTVVSGSTDTQYF	TGCGCCAGCAGCGCCGGGACAGTAGTGAGCGGAAGCACAGATACGCAGTATTTT
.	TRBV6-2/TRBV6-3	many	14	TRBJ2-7	CASSPWGYPYEQYF	TGTGCCAGCAGTCCCTGGGGGTACCCATACGAGCAGTACTTC
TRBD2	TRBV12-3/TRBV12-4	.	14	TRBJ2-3	CASSLIAGGQRQYF	TGTGCCAGCAGTTTAATAGCGGGGGGCCAGAGGCAGTATTTT
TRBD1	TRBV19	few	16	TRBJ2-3	CASSLPSGTGGDTQYF	TGTGCCAGTAGTCTTCCTTCCGGGACAGGGGGAGATACGCAGTATTTT
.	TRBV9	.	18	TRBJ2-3	CASSVAKGQGVSTDTQYF	TGTGCCAGCAGCGTAGCAAAGGGGCAGGGAGTAAGCACAGATACGCAGTATTTT
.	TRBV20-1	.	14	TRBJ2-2	CSARDDANTGELFF	TGCAGTGCTAGAGATGACGCGAACACCGGGGAGCTGTTTTTT